These 29 T cell receptor beta chains came from one sample sequenced in a study of cytomegalovirus exposure and HLA in healthy donors. The PCR had 60 Vbeta and 13 Jbeta primers. The method was immunoSEQ multiplex PCR; TCRdb's version includes in-frame clones alone and lacks a portion of them. In the table there are over 150,000 clones, roughly 80% of which are singletons. Sequenced sample: PBMCs. The receptors originated from a man younger than 40 in good health and CMV-seronegative.

The CDR3 coding sequence is TGCAGCGTGTGGGACAGGGAGAACTACGAGCAGTACTTC. It codes for CSVWDRENYEQYF. The chain is built from TRBV29-1 and TRBJ2-7; 9 bases fit TRBD1. Trimming cost V 6 bases and J 3 bases; bases outside gene matches: 6. The germline gives CDR1 SQVTM, CDR2 ANQGSEA. The CDR3 extends over 13 amino acids.

This clone was seen a handful of times. The chain carries TRBV28 and TRBJ1-4; perhaps TRBD1 as D (6 bases). Germline CDR1 and CDR2: MDHEN and SYDVKM. The CDR3 has 14 residues. The germline V and J ends were trimmed by 5 bases and 8 bases, with 15 bases remaining between them. The CDR3 loop is CASSRLRDTEKLFF. CDR3 DNA sequence: TGTGCCAGCAGTCGTCTCCGGGACACCGAAAAACTGTTTTTT. Complete variable domain (other parts from reference TRBV28 and TRBJ1-4): DVKVTQSSRYLVKRTGEKVFLECVQDMDHENMFWYRQDPGLGLRLIYFSYDVKMKEKGDIPEGYSVSREKKERFSLILESASTNQTSMYLCASSRLRDTEKLFFGSGTQLSVL.

The rearrangement uses TRBV19 and TRBJ1-3; D perhaps matches TRBD1 (5 bases). The germline V gene has CDR1 LNHDA and CDR2 SQIVND (reference sequence). The CDR3 totals 12 residues. With 6 bases removed from V and 14 bases from J, the gap between germline ends came to 17 bases. CDR3 DNA sequence: TGTGCCAGTAGGTCGGATGACAGCCTCGTATATTTT. Amino acids: CASRSDDSLVYF.

V gene TRBV7-8 combines with J gene TRBJ2-3; D call uncertain. The CDR3 sequence is 13 residues long. V was clipped by 5 bases and J by 4 bases, with 10 bases between them. CDR1 is SGHVS, CDR2 FQNEAQ, per germline. The CDR3: CASSPPQADTQYF. CDR3 sequence (DNA): TGTGCCAGCAGCCCCCCCCAGGCAGATACGCAGTATTTT.

The chain uses TRBV19 and TRBJ1-2; TRBD1 is a possible D gene (5 bases). CDR1 and CDR2 from the germline V gene are LNHDA and SQIVND (reference sequence). V lost 3 bases to trimming and J lost 3 bases, with 26 bases between them. CDR3 size: 19 residues. CDR3 nucleotides: TGTGCCAGTAGTATCGTCCACAGGCGATCTTCCCTTTGGGACTATGGCTACACCTTC. This translates into CASSIVHRRSSLWDYGYTF.

This chain links TRBV6-5 with TRBJ1-5; TRBD1 might be the D (6 bases). Germline-derived CDR1 and CDR2 are MNHEY and SVGAGI. The CDR3 extends over 14 amino acids. Trimming left V 2 bases short and J 7 bases short, with 12 bases between. In DNA, the CDR3 is TGTGCCAGCAGTTACGGGGGGGCTAAGCAGCCCCAGCATTTT. Amino acids: CASSYGGAKQPQHF.

The chain couples TRBV5-1 to TRBJ2-7, with 7 bases identical to TRBD1. The CDR3 sequence is 13 residues long. The V gene's germline CDR1 is SGHRS and CDR2 YFSETQ. Unmatched junction bases numbered 8, after V lost 4 bases and J lost 7 bases. As DNA, the CDR3 is TGCGCCAGCAGCGATCACAGGGGTTTAGAGCAGTACTTC. This translates into CASSDHRGLEQYF.

This chain uses TRBV4-1 with TRBJ1-2; possibly TRBD1 for D (5 bases). Germline CDR1 MGHRA, CDR2 YSYEKL. This CDR3 comprises 14 residues. The germline V and J ends were trimmed by 0 bases and 4 bases, with 9 bases remaining between them. DNA for the CDR3: TGCGCCAGCAGCCAAGATACAGGCCGCTATGGCTACACCTTC. Encoded protein: CASSQDTGRYGYTF.

This rearrangement joins TRBV19 to TRBJ2-2; 10 bases agree with TRBD1. Germline V gene lookup returns CDR1 LNHDA and CDR2 SQIVND (reference sequence). The V segment lost 2 bases and the J segment 6 bases; nucleotides outside the gene matches: 6. The CDR3 spans 16 residues. Here the CDR3 reads CASSIQTGGAPGELFF. CDR3 DNA sequence: TGTGCCAGTAGTATACAGACAGGGGGCGCACCCGGGGAGCTGTTTTTT.

J is TRBJ2-1 and V is TRBV29-1; possible D gene TRBD2, 7 bases. The germline V and J ends were trimmed by 3 bases and 5 bases, with 17 bases remaining between them. The germline V gene encodes CDR1 SQVTM and CDR2 ANQGSEA. This CDR3 region has 15 residues. The CDR3 sequence is CSVEIGRGADNEQFF. DNA for the CDR3: TGCAGCGTTGAGATTGGTCGGGGGGCCGACAATGAGCAGTTCTTC.

This rearrangement joins TRBV4-1 to TRBJ1-3, with D tentatively TRBD1 (5 bases). V lost 4 bases to trimming and J lost 4 bases, with 17 bases between them. The germline V gene has CDR1 MGHRA and CDR2 YSYEKL. The CDR3 runs to 16 residues. CDR3 in amino acids: CASSPFPDGAGNTIYF. The CDR3 DNA reads TGCGCCAGCAGCCCTTTTCCCGATGGGGCGGGAAACACCATATATTTT.

This sequence joins TRBV18 and TRBJ2-2; TRBD1 matches at 7 bases. This CDR3 is built from 16 residues. In germline, CDR1 is KGHSH, CDR2 LQKENI. V lost 3 bases, J lost 4 bases, and 8 bases stayed unmatched. CDR3 sequence reads: CASSPLNRGRTGELFF. The CDR3 nucleotides are TGTGCCAGCTCACCCCTTAATAGGGGGCGCACCGGGGAGCTGTTTTTT.

The rearrangement links TRBV28 to TRBJ1-2; D call uncertain. There are 14 residues in the CDR3. Looked up from germline, CDR1 is MDHEN and CDR2 is SYDVKM. Trimming removed 5 bases at V and 6 bases at J, with 16 bases between. In DNA form, the CDR3 reads TGTGCCAGCAGTAATGCCAATGAGGGCCATGGCTACACCTTC. Protein: CASSNANEGHGYTF.

The rearrangement joins TRBV29-1 to TRBJ2-3; the match to TRBD2 covers 9 bases. With 3 bases clipped from V and 6 bases from J, the junction kept 7 bases outside the gene matches. The length of the CDR3 is 14 residues. CDR1 and CDR2 (germline): SQVTM, ANQGSEA. The CDR3 is CSVEGGGARDTQYF. The CDR3 DNA sequence: TGCAGCGTTGAGGGCGGGGGGGCCAGGGATACGCAGTATTTT.

To note about this clone: Likely a read error: the CDR3 ends without its conserved phenylalanine or tryptophan. Because the CDR3's place on the DNA is in doubt, the DNA is left out and the CDR3 is given as listed by TCRdb. The rearrangement joins TRBV4-2 to TRBJ1-3; whether TRBD1, the table's D call, matches the DNA was not checked. The CDR3 length equals 15 residues, ends included. Germline V CDR1 and CDR2: LGHNA, YNFKEQ. The CDR3 here is CASSQDTGTGNRLIL.

The rearrangement uses TRBV15 and TRBJ1-2, with a tentative D call TRBD1 (5 bases). The V end was cut by 4 bases, the J end by 8 bases, with 17 bases between. The CDR3 consists of 14 residues. The germline CDR1 and CDR2 sequences are LNHNV and YYDKDF (reference sequence). Written as DNA, the CDR3 is TGTGCCACCAGCACCCGTGTGGGGGGTGGAGGCTACACCTTC. Translating it yields CATSTRVGGGGYTF.

The chain uses TRBV11-2 and TRBJ2-1; 7 bases agree with TRBD2. The junction had 1 base not matched to a gene; V was cut back by 4 bases and J by 4 bases. The CDR3 covers 13 residues. Germline V lookup: CDR1 SGHAT, CDR2 FQNNGV. Here the CDR3 reads CASSWGGYNEQFF. The CDR3 DNA follows: TGTGCCAGCAGCTGGGGGGGGTACAATGAGCAGTTCTTC.

This clone has a single count. This chain joins TRBV13 and TRBJ2-1; D might be TRBD2 (6 bases). Looked up from germline, CDR1 is PRHDT and CDR2 is FYEKMQ (reference sequence). The CDR3 runs 16 residues. V shed 3 bases and J shed 2 bases, with 14 bases lying between them. CDR3 nucleotides: TGTGCCAGCAGCTTTCTGGCGGGGAAGACCTACAATGAGCAGTTCTTC. Translated, it gives CASSFLAGKTYNEQFF.

The table lists this clone with a count of one. This chain uses TRBV28 with TRBJ2-2; 15 positions agree with TRBD2. J was trimmed by 5 bases and V by 3 bases; bases with no gene match: 16. CDR3 length: 21 residues. Germline V gene lookup returns CDR1 MDHEN and CDR2 SYDVKM. The CDR3 sequence is CASSFDLGLAGGRGYTGELFF. The CDR3 DNA reads as TGTGCCAGCAGTTTTGATTTGGGACTAGCGGGGGGCCGAGGTTATACCGGGGAGCTGTTTTTT.

The rearrangement links TRBV7-9 to TRBJ2-7; no definite D call. CDR3 length: 13 residues. With 1 base removed from V and 5 bases from J, the gap between germline ends came to 9 bases. The V gene's germline CDR1 is SEHNR and CDR2 FQNEAQ (reference sequence). CDR3 sequence (DNA): TGTGCCAGCAGCTTAGGCGTAAACGACGAGCAGTACTTC. Translation: CASSLGVNDEQYF.

This clone was picked up a small number of times. The chain employs TRBV4-3 and TRBJ1-6; tentatively, D is TRBD1 (5 bases). The V end lost 1 base, the J end lost 9 bases, and 10 bases lay between the germline ends. The CDR3 consists of 14 residues. The germline gives CDR1 LGHNA, CDR2 YSLEER. CDR3 sequence: CASSQAFGGSPLHF. For the CDR3, the DNA is TGCGCCAGCAGCCAAGCCTTCGGGGGTTCACCCCTCCACTTT.

The CDR3 region is CASSKLNNPNSYEQYF. Here the CDR3 DNA reads TGTGCCAGCAGCAAACTAAATAACCCTAACTCCTACGAGCAGTACTTC. The gene calls are TRBV7-6 and TRBJ2-7; D is undetermined. V dropped 5 bases and J dropped 0 bases, with 17 bases sitting between them. Germline assignment: CDR1 SGHVS and CDR2 FNYEAQ. The CDR3 has 16 amino acids.

V gene TRBV11-2 combines with J gene TRBJ1-5, with D perhaps TRBD1 (6 bases). Germline CDR1 and CDR2: SGHAT and FQNNGV. Trimming shortened V by 1 base and J by 3 bases, and 7 bases separated the two germline ends. This CDR3 has 14 residues. Written as DNA, the CDR3 is TGTGCCAGCAGCTTAGCAGGGGCCAATCAGCCCCAGCATTTT. Translated, it gives CASSLAGANQPQHF.

Regarding this clone: In the same sample, other DNA sequences code for this CDR3. CDR3 residues: CSVEDGAGVHLLEAFF. CDR3 DNA sequence: TGCAGCGTTGAAGATGGGGCAGGCGTCCACCTCCTTGAGGCTTTCTTT. This chain connects TRBV29-1 to TRBJ1-1; D is perhaps TRBD1 (5 bases). V was cut by 0 bases and J by 11 bases, with 25 bases left in between. This CDR3 is 16 amino acids long. The V gene's germline CDR1 is SQVTM and CDR2 ANQGSEA.

The chain joins TRBV7-3 to TRBJ2-1; 8 nucleotides align to TRBD2. This CDR3 region has 15 residues. V was pared by 1 base and J by 9 bases, with 8 bases of the junction left unmatched. Germline assignment: CDR1 SGHTA and CDR2 FQGTGA. The CDR3 DNA reads as TGTGCCAGCAGCTTAAACCCAATAGCGGGGACTGAGCAGTTCTTC. Translating gives CASSLNPIAGTEQFF.

The chain carries TRBV7-2 and TRBJ2-2, with 8 bases matching TRBD2. CDR3 size: 17 residues. The germline V gene has CDR1 SGHTA and CDR2 FQGNSA. The V segment lost 1 base and the J segment 5 bases; nucleotides outside the gene matches: 9. CDR3 bases: TGTGCCAGCAGCTTAGGGGGGACTAGAATACGGACCGGGGAGCTGTTTTTT. Protein product: CASSLGGTRIRTGELFF.

In the case of this clone: Relative to the germline gene, one junction end is altered; a read error may explain this. This rearrangement joins TRBV7-9 to TRBJ2-7; TRBD2 agrees at 9 bases. There are 13 residues in the CDR3. The germline V gene has CDR1 SEHNR and CDR2 FQNEAQ (reference sequence). CDR3 amino acids: CSSSLSGGYEQYF. The CDR3 coding sequence is TGTTCCAGCAGTCTGAGCGGGGGGTACGAGCAGTACTTC.

CDR3 amino acids: CASSPGPPARGNTIYF. The CDR3 DNA reads TGTGCCAGCAGCCCAGGGCCCCCCGCGAGGGGAAACACCATATATTTT. V usage is TRBV13 and J usage is TRBJ1-3; the D gene is possibly TRBD1 (5 bases). The germline V gene has CDR1 PRHDT and CDR2 FYEKMQ (reference sequence). The CDR3 totals 16 residues. V gave up 5 bases and J gave up 4 bases, with 18 bases separating them. The whole variable domain, remainder taken from reference TRBV13 and TRBJ1-3, is AAGVIQSPRHLIKEKRETATLKCYPIPRHDTVYWYQQGPGQDPQFLISFYEKMQSDKGSIPDRFSAQQFSDYHSELNMSSLELGDSALYFCASSPGPPARGNTIYFGEGSWLTVV.

The chain recombines TRBV29-1 with TRBJ2-5; 10 bases match TRBD1. The V and J ends lost 2 bases and 5 bases, in that order; junction bases with no gene match: 8. There are 15 residues in the CDR3. The V gene's germline CDR1 is SQVTM and CDR2 ANQGSEA. Here the CDR3 DNA reads TGCAGCGTTGAAACAGGACAGGGGGTCGGGGAGACCCAGTACTTC. This gives the protein CSVETGQGVGETQYF.